This T cell receptor (beta chain) was recorded in a study of cytomegalovirus exposure and HLA in healthy donors. Points from the study as a whole: Differences between HLA loci emerged in a later analysis of TCR association rates, with DRB1 most and HLA-C fewest. There were 150 to 200 TCR beta chains listed as cytomegalovirus-associated. Most TCR sequences were rare, but some public TCRs occurred in many donors.

With V trimmed by 2 bases and J by 9 bases, 10 bases remained unmatched. Germline V CDR1 and CDR2: MNHNS, SASEGT. The CDR3 sequence is 15 residues long. The PCR was carried out with 60 Vbeta primers and 13 Jbeta primers. The repertoire was sequenced with immunoSEQ multiplex PCR; TCRdb's copy has only in-frame clones and lacks some. The table shows roughly 100,000 clones, with just under 80% occurring only once. Concerning this clone itself: Its antigen is unknown.

The V and J genes are TRBV6-1 and TRBJ2-7; 10 nucleotides align to TRBD1. Sequenced: PBMCs. The TCR originated in a man aged 25-45 years in good health and CMV-seronegative. CDR3 sequence (DNA): TGTGCCAGCAGTGAACTACCTGGACAGGGGGAATCGCAGTACTTC. It codes for CASSELPGQGESQYF.